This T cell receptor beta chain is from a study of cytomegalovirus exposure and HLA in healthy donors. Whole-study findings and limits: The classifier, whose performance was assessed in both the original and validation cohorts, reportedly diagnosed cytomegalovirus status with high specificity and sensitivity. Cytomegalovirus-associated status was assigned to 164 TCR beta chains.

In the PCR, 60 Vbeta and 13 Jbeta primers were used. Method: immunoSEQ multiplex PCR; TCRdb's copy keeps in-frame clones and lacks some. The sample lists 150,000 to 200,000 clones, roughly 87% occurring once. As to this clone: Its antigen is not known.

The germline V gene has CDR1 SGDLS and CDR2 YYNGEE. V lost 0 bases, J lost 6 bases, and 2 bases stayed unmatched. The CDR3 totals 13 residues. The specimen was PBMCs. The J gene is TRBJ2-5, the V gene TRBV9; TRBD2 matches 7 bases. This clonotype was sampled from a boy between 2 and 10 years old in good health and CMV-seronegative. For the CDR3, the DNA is TGTGCCAGCAGCGTAGGGGGGGGAAAGACCCAGTACTTC. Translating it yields CASSVGGGKTQYF. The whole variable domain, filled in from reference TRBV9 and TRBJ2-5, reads DSGVTQTPKHLITATGQRVTLRCSPRSGDLSVYWYQQSLDQGLQFLIQYYNGEERAKGNILERFSAQQFPDLHSELNLSSLELGDSALYFCASSVGGGKTQYFGPGTRLLVL.